This TCR beta chain came from a study of memory CD4+ T cells and cytomegalovirus serostatus. On the study more broadly: Of the healthy Belgian adults, nine or ten were CMV seropositive and 20 to 25 seronegative. Study findings and constraints: Suggested: most of the CMV-linked TCR signature lies in CD4+ memory cells. About 40% of the roughly 160 known CMV-associated TCRbeta sequences appeared in CD4+ memory.

The sample holds a few counts of this clone. Its antigen remains unidentified. Libraries were prepared by immunoSEQ multiplex PCR; TCRdb keeps only in-frame clonotypes and omits some of them. The sample has tens of thousands of clones; roughly 78% are singletons. CDR1 and CDR2 from the germline V gene are SEHNR and FQNEAQ (reference sequence). V was clipped by 8 bases and J by 9 bases, with 17 bases between them. The CDR3 is made up of 13 amino acids. Single viable CD3+CD4+CD8-CD45RO+ cells were sorted as the memory CD4+ T cells. CMV serostatus came from serum IgG against pp150, pp28, p38, p52. The V call is TRBV7-9, the J call TRBJ2-1, with unresolved D. Sequencing used memory CD4+ T cells from blood. This clonotype was sampled from an adult in good health and CMV-seronegative. In DNA, the CDR3 is TGTGCCAGCGGGTTGGCTGTTGCCGGTGAGCAGTTCTTC. Its translation: CASGLAVAGEQFF.